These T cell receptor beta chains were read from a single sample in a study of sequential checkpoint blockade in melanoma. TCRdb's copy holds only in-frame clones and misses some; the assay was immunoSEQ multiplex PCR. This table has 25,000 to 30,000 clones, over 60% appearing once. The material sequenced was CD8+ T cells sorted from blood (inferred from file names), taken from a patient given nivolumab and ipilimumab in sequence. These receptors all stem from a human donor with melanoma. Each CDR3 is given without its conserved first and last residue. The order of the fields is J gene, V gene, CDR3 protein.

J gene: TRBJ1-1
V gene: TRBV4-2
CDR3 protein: ASSQEILVDEAF

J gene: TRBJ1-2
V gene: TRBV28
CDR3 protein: ASSFSVNYGYT

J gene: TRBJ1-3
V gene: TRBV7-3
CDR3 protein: ASSLTGARNTIY

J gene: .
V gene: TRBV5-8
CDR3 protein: ASSPGQGWDYEQY

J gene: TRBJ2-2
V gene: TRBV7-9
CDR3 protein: ASGPGQGDPGELF

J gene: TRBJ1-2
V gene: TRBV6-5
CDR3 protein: ASSYFQGNYGYT

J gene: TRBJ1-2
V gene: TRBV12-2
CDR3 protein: ASNHGQGMNYGYT

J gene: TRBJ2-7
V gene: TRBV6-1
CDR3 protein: ASTPSWLYEQY

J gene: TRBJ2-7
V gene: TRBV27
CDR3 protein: ASSRTGFGYEQY

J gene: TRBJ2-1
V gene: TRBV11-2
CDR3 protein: ASSPVGAPSYNEQF

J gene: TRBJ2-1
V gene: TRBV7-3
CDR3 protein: ASSSTSGGYNEQF

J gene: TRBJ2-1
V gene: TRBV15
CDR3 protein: ASDGGANPYNEQF

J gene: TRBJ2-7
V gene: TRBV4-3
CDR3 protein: ASSQAVRLAGVEQY

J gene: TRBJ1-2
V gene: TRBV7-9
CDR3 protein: ASSPGRGYT

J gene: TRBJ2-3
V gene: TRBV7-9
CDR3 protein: ASIGTSGGSTDTQY

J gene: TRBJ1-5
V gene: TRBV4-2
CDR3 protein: ASSQGGDITQPQH

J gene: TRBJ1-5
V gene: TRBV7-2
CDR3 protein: ASSSDSFSNQPQH

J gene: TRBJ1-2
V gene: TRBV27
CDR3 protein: ASTHNPGDSYT

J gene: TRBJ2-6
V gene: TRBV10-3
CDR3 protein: AIRDSLANSGANVLT

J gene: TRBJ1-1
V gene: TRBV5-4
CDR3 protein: ASSIGTGGTEAF

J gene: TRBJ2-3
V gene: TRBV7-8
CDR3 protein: ASSLGRVTDTQY

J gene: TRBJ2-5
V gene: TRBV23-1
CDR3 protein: ASSRPSRGAWQETQY

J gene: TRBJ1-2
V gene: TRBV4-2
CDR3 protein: ASSQEASSVYGYT

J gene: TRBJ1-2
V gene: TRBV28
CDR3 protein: ASEQGVYGYT

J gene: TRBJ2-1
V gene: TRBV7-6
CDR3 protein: ASSLVTSGSYNEQF

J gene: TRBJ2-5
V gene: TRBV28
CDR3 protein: ASSLQIATFQETQY

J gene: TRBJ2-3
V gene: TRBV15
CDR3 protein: ATSRGLITDTQY

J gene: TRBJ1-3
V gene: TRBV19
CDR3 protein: ASCDSGNTIY

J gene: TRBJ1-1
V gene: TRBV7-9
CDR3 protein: AGMVVYERRAEAF

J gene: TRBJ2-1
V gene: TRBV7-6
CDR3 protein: ASSTLAGLNNEQF

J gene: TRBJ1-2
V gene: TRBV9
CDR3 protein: ASSVAREYGYT

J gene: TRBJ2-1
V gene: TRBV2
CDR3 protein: ASSGVREEVTNEQF

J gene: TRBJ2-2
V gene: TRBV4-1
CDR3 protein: ASSPAGSDTGELF

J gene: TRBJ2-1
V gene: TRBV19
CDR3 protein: ASSIAGYNEQF

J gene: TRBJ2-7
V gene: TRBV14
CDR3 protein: ASSQVNRGYEQY

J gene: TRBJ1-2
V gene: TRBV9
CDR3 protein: ASSPGNHGYT

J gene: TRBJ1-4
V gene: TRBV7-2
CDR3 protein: ASSTRAVQGVNEKLF

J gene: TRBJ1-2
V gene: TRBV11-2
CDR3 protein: ASLKERQGVPYGYT

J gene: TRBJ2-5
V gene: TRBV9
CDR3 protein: ASSLGVGGQETQY

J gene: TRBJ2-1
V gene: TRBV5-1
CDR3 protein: ASSPWTGWHEQF

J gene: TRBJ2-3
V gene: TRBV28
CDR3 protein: ASSLPSLYMDTQY

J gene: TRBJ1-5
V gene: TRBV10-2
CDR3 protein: ASSERGAGSNQPQH

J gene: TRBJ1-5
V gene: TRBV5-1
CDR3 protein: ASSDRDRAQPQH

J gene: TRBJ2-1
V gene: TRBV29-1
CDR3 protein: SVPGLAENYNEQF

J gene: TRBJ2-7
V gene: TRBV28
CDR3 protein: ASSPRDIYSYEQY

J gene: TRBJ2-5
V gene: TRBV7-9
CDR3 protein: ASSFNLLARQETQY

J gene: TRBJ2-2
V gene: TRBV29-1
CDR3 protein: SAYTGGELF

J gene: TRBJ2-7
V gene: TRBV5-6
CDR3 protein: ASSLGAGLAGPEQY

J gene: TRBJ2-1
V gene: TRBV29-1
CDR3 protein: SVTGTGGLIRDEQF

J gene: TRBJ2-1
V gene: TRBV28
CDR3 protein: ASSDPRGPAYEQF

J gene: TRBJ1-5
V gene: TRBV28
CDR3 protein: ASSPGTGSNQPQH

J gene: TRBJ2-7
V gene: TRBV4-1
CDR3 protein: ASSQVGGDEQY

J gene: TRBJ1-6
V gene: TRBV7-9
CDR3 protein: ATRESDHSPLH

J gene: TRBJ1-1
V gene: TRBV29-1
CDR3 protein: SERQGLDTEAF

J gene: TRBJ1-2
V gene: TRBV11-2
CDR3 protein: ASSLASRGYRVDGYT